The clone carrying this T cell receptor beta chain appeared many times. This specimen belongs to a study of T cells in Graves' hyperthyroidism and ophthalmopathy. Researchers amplified the TCR beta CDR3 regions from RNA transcripts. The HTBI set primed first-round TCR CDR3 RT-PCR. MiXCR, run by TCRdb on the multiplex PCR reads, gives a single entry per CDR3 protein. The sample has roughly 700,000 distinct CDR3 sequences, around 16% seen once; the top ten hold around 15%. Newly diagnosed hyperthyroidism patients aged 18 to 65 years had disease lasting under 2 months. Fresh 10 ml peripheral blood yielded PBMCs. Deletions cut 6 bases from V and 4 bases from J, with 15 bases between. Germline CDR1 and CDR2: MNHNS and SASEGT. CDR3 size: 14 residues.

The chain couples TRBV6-1 to TRBJ1-2, with a weak D call TRBD1 (6 bases). The sample taken for sequencing was blood. This TCR was sampled from a man aged 50-60 years with Graves' hyperthyroidism. The CDR3 bases are TGTGCCAGCAGAGAACAGGGAGTCGGCTATGGCTACACCTTC. Translating gives CASREQGVGYGYTF.